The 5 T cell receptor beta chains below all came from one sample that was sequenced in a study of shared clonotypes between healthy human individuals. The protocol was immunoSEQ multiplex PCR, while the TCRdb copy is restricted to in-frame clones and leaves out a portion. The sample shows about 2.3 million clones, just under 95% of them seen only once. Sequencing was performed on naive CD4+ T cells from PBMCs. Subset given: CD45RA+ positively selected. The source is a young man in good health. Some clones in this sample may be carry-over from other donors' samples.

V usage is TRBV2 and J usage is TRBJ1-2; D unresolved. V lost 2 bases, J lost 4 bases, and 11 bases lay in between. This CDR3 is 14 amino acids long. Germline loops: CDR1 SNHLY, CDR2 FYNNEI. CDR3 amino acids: CASSERTAFYGYTF. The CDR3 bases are TGTGCCAGCAGTGAACGGACCGCTTTCTATGGCTACACCTTC.

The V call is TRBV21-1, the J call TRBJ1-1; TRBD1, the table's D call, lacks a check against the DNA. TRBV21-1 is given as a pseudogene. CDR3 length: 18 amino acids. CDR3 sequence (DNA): TGTGCCAGCAACACGGGGAGGGGACAGGGGGCCCGGAACACTGAAGCTTTCTTT. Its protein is CASNTGRGQGARNTEAFF.

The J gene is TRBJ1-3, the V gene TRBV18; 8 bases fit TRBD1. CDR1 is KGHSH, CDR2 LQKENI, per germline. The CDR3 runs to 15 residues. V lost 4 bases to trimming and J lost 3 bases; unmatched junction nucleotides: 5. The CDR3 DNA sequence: TGTGCCAGCTCACAGACAGGGGAAAATGGAAACACCATATATTTT. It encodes CASSQTGENGNTIYF. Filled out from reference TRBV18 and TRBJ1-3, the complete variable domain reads NAGVMQNPRHLVRRRGQEARLRCSPMKGHSHVYWYRQLPEEGLKFMVYLQKENIIDESGMPKERFSAEFPKEGPSILRIQQVVRGDSAAYFCASSQTGENGNTIYFGEGSWLTVV.

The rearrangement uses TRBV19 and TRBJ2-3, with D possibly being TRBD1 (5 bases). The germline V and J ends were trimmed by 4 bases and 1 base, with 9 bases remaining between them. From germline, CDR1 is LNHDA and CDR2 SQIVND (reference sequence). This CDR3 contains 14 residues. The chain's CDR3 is CASSKVGGTDTQYF. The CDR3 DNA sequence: TGTGCCAGTAGTAAGGTAGGGGGCACAGATACGCAGTATTTT.

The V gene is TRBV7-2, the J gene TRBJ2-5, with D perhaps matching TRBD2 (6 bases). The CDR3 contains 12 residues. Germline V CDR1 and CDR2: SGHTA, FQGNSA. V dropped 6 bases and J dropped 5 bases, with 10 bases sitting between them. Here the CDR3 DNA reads TGTGCCAGCAGGGAGGGGTGGGAGACCCAGTACTTC. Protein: CASREGWETQYF.